Sequencing of this T cell receptor (beta chain) was carried out in a study of blood T cell repertoires in COVID-19. Study summary: The United States, Italy and Spain provided the acute and convalescent COVID-19 samples.

Per the original methods: It was from reference gene primer amplification that nucleated cell counts were estimated. TCRdb keeps only in-frame clones here, not all; method: immunoSEQ multiplex PCR. The D gene and trimming were derived from the DNA, and the V and J assignments and clone size from that table. The sample yields about 44,000 clones, 70% to 90% seen once. Trimming took 6 bases from V and 4 from J, leaving 7 bases between them. The CDR3 is 12 amino acids. Germline CDR1 is MNHEY and CDR2 is SVGAGI. Sequencing was carried out using peripheral blood. The receptor was derived from a man aged 70-80 years with active COVID-19. The genes are TRBV6-5 and TRBJ2-1; the D is unclear. The CDR3 sequence: CASRDLYNEQFF. CDR3 in DNA: TGTGCCAGCAGAGATCTATACAATGAGCAGTTCTTC.